This TCR beta chain was observed in a study of early T cells in non-severe SARS-CoV-2 infection. This CDR3 is 16 amino acids long. Germline CDR1 and CDR2: GTSNPN and SVGIG (reference sequence). With 0 bases removed from V and 7 bases from J, the gap between germline ends came to 18 bases. This clonotype was recorded at least ten times. Unique molecular identifiers tagged individual cDNA molecules. A single record per CDR3 protein comes from TCRdb applying MiXCR to the 5' RACE reads. In the table there are around 64,000 distinct CDR3 sequences, over 9.5% of which are singletons. The chain links TRBV30 to TRBJ1-4; tentatively, D is TRBD1 (5 bases). This clonotype was obtained from an adult who was a healthcare worker with PCR-confirmed SARS-CoV-2 infection or an uninfected control (not recorded which). The material was whole blood, obtained at baseline. CDR3 nucleotide sequence: TGTGCCTGGAGTGTTGACAGATTGCAACTAATTGAAAAACTGTTTTTT. Translating it yields CAWSVDRLQLIEKLFF.